The T cell receptor (beta chain) under discussion was sequenced for a study of metastatic and nonmetastatic thyroid tumors. Study overall: Repertoires were compared across blood and tumor or nodule tissue from malignant and benign thyroid patients. Findings of the study overall: Patients with malignant thyroid tumors reportedly had significantly higher TCR beta diversity than those with benign nodules, in blood and tumor.

This clone was observed a handful of times. What it binds is unknown. Thyroid surgery was preceded by no treatment in any patient. Original methodology: Differences in CDR3 between clinicopathological groups were drawn on to build a classifier intended to discriminate distant-metastatic papillary thyroid cancer patients. TCRdb reprocessed the PCR reads using MiXCR. The V and J calls come from TCRdb's annotation, not from the publication. Of 15,000 to 20,000 clones in the sample, about 24% were seen once. This CDR3 comprises 16 residues. CDR1 is SGHAT and CDR2 is FQNNGV in the germline V gene. Trimming took 5 bases from V and 5 from J; bases not matched to a gene: 8.

The genes are TRBV11-2 and TRBJ2-2, with 10 bases identical to TRBD2. The sequence derives from a female donor with papillary thyroid cancer or a benign thyroid nodule (not recorded which). Some clones in this sample may be carry-over from other donors' samples. The sample taken for sequencing was adjacent normal tissue. The CDR3: CASSQKAGGTTGELFF. For the CDR3, the DNA is TGTGCCAGCAGCCAGAAAGCGGGAGGGACGACCGGGGAGCTGTTTTTT. The full variable domain, completed using reference TRBV11-2 and TRBJ2-2, is EAGVAQSPRYKIIEKRQSVAFWCNPISGHATLYWYQQILGQGPKLLIQFQNNGVVDDSQLPKDRFSAERLKGVDSTLKIQPAKLEDSAVYLCASSQKAGGTTGELFFGEGSRLTVL.